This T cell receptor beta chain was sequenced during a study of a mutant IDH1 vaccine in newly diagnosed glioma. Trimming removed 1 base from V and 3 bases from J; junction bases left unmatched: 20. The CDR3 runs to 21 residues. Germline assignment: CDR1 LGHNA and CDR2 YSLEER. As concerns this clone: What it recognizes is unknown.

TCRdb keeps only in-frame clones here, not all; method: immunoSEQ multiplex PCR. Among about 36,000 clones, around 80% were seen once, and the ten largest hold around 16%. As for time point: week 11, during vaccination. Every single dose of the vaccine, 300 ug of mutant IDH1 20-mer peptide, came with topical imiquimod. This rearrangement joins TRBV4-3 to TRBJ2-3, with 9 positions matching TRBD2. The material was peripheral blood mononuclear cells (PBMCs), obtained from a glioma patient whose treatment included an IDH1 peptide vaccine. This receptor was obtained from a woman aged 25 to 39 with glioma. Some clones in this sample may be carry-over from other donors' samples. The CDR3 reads CASSQATRTGLAAGETDTQYF. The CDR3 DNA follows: TGCGCCAGCAGCCAAGCCACTCGAACGGGACTAGCAGCGGGGGAGACAGATACGCAGTATTTT.